This entry is about one T cell receptor beta chain. These data belong to a study of blood T cell repertoires in COVID-19. Study-level information: The samples span acute and convalescent COVID-19 from the United States, Italy and Spain. Sources were T cells, B-cell-depleted T cells, or PBMCs; the material itself was cDNA or gDNA.

As originally analysed: Nucleated cell counts were estimated from reference gene primer amplification. The repertoire was sequenced with immunoSEQ multiplex PCR; TCRdb's copy has only in-frame clones and lacks some. That table furnishes V, J and clone size, whereas the DNA furnished D and trimming. The sample lists under 150,000 clones; roughly 80% were seen once. Trimming left V 0 bases short and J 12 bases short, with 15 bases between. The CDR3 is 13 amino acids. Germline V gene sequence: CDR1 SNHLY, CDR2 FYNNEI. This receptor was taken from a man aged 50-60 years with acute or convalescent COVID-19. The sample comprised peripheral blood. The V and J genes are TRBV2 and TRBJ2-7; D not certain. CDR3 coding DNA: TGTGCCAGCAGTGAAGCGGCCCTGGTCCGTCGGTACGTC. It is translated as CASSEAALVRRYV.